These T cell receptor beta chains were read from a single sample in a study of blood T cell repertoires in COVID-19. This table comes from immunoSEQ multiplex PCR, and its TCRdb copy is limited to in-frame clones, with some not included. The sample lists around 70,000 clones, 60% to 85% occurring once. Sequences were obtained from peripheral blood. The receptors shown here come from a man aged 65-85 years with acute or convalescent COVID-19. CDR3s leave out the opening cysteine and the closing phenylalanine or tryptophan.

TRBV4-1,TRBJ2-3,ASSQGSGTGAADTQY
TRBV6-2/TRBV6-3,TRBJ2-2,ASGLGLANTGELF
TRBV9,TRBJ2-1,ASSETGSAWDEQF
TRBV15,TRBJ2-3,ATSILRTGPDTQY
TRBV27,TRBJ2-7,ASMWGVGGGHEQY
TRBV5-1,TRBJ2-7,ASSLVAGVYEQY
TRBV5-1,TRBJ1-6,ASSSDDNSPLH
TRBV7-9,TRBJ2-7,ASSLDFNEQY
TRBV28,TRBJ1-1,ASSPRVMNTEAF
TRBV5-6,TRBJ2-7,ASSVWTGGHYEQY
TRBV10-1,TRBJ2-3,ASSRGERESDTQY
TRBV7-9,TRBJ2-3,ASSQRWLSTDTQY
TRBV28,TRBJ2-3,ASRPMGQGKDTQY
TRBV6-2/TRBV6-3,TRBJ2-1,ASSGLAGVGYNEQF
TRBV18,TRBJ1-5,ASSGGGSRNQPQH
TRBV7-3,TRBJ2-1,ASSFGTTNNEQF
TRBV6-4,TRBJ1-2,ASSEGGSNYGYT
TRBV28,TRBJ1-6,ASSFAGVNNSPLH
TRBV5-6,TRBJ2-3,ASSYTAGAPYGTDTQY
TRBV19,TRBJ2-1,ASSIPSGYNEQF
TRBV5-6,TRBJ1-1,ASSPDRGLRTEAF
TRBV29-1,TRBJ2-7,SVEYHGGGLEQY
TRBV3-1/TRBV3-2,TRBJ2-4,ASSQDSPKY
TRBV6-4,TRBJ2-3,ASSAGVNLATDTQY
TRBV29-1,TRBJ1-1,SAKDGTGDTEAF
TRBV2,TRBJ2-4,ASSEGQGFDIQY
TRBV28,TRBJ2-4,ASSVTGTVAKNIQY
TRBV27,TRBJ2-1,ASSSGLAGYSYNEQF
TRBV7-8,TRBJ2-1,ASSLETSGSSTSYNEQF
TRBV28,TRBJ1-1,ASRPPQGLNTEAF
TRBV20-1,TRBJ1-2,SRDRGSGYT
TRBV12-3/TRBV12-4,TRBJ2-7,ASGRQANEQY
TRBV24-1,TRBJ2-7,ATSVSTATGQLEQY
TRBV24-1,TRBJ1-4,ATSDLQEEAKAPEEKLF
TRBV9,TRBJ1-6,ASSSRGGGNSPLH
TRBV15,TRBJ2-5,ATSRDRGYQETQY
TRBV10-3,TRBJ2-4,AISESWGEAKNIQY
TRBV11-2,TRBJ2-1,ASSLGVHNEQF